This section outlines one T cell receptor (beta chain) sequence together with its context. These data are taken from a study of T cell changes during pregnancy in multiple sclerosis. The CDR3 length is 13 residues. V lost 1 base, J lost 5 bases, and 9 bases lay in between. The germline gives CDR1 SGDLS, CDR2 YYNGEE. Here immunoSEQ multiplex PCR was the method, and the copy in TCRdb shows in-frame clones only, minus some. The repertoire holds under 70,000 clones, with around 90% as singletons. The J gene is TRBJ2-5, the V gene TRBV9; D not resolved. This sequence originates from a female donor with multiple sclerosis, enrolled in a pregnancy study. This material consisted of CD4+ T cells from peripheral blood mononuclear cells, taken in the first trimester of pregnancy. The CDR3 nucleotides are TGTGCCAGCAGCGTATTTCCCTCGGAGACCCAGTACTTC. This sequence encodes CASSVFPSETQYF.